This T cell receptor (beta chain) is drawn from a study of blood T cell repertoires in COVID-19. Study information: Researchers got acute and convalescent COVID-19 samples from the United States, Italy and Spain.

Per the original methods: Estimates of nucleated cell counts were drawn from the amplification of reference gene primers. The table came from immunoSEQ multiplex PCR; TCRdb's copy has only in-frame clones and leaves some out. Clonal size and the V and J genes are those of that table, whereas D and trimming came from the DNA. The table lists around 300,000 clones, 70% to 90% of them singletons. This CDR3 region has 14 residues. Germline V lookup: CDR1 MNHEY, CDR2 SVGAGI. The V and J ends lost 6 bases and 1 base respectively, with 12 bases between them. The gene calls are TRBV6-5 and TRBJ1-1, with a possible D match to TRBD1 (6 bases). The receptor was derived from a woman aged 30 to 39 with active or convalescent COVID-19. The sequenced sample was peripheral blood. This chain's CDR3 is CASSRGSPNTEAFF. CDR3 sequence (DNA): TGTGCCAGCAGCAGGGGCAGTCCGAACACTGAAGCTTTCTTT.